Listed below are T cell receptor beta chains from one sample, sequenced in a study of cytomegalovirus exposure and HLA in healthy donors. Profiling relied on immunoSEQ multiplex PCR, and the TCRdb table lists in-frame clones only, not all of them. The sample records under 150,000 clones, roughly 82% being singletons. The sequenced sample consisted of PBMCs. These TCRs come from a male donor in good health and CMV-seropositive. The CDR3 runs from the conserved cysteine through the conserved F or W. Each record gives: J gene, V gene, CDR3 protein.

j_call: TRBJ2-1; v_call: TRBV5-4; cdr3_aa: CASSFGGGTNEQFF
j_call: TRBJ2-5; v_call: TRBV19; cdr3_aa: CASSMSGRLETQYF
j_call: TRBJ1-6; v_call: TRBV25-1; cdr3_aa: CASNNKGRDSPLHF
j_call: TRBJ2-4; v_call: TRBV4-3; cdr3_aa: CASSRRLAGKAKNIQYF
j_call: TRBJ2-7; v_call: TRBV6-4; cdr3_aa: CASRAYPGGAYEQYF
j_call: TRBJ2-5; v_call: TRBV28; cdr3_aa: CASSSPTGVGTQYF
j_call: TRBJ2-1; v_call: TRBV6-1; cdr3_aa: CASSGQNNEQFF
j_call: TRBJ1-2; v_call: TRBV29-1; cdr3_aa: CSVVGDYGYTF
j_call: TRBJ2-3; v_call: TRBV29-1; cdr3_aa: CSVELLPDTQYF
j_call: TRBJ2-1; v_call: TRBV7-2; cdr3_aa: CASSPDASGSYEQFF
j_call: TRBJ1-3; v_call: TRBV9; cdr3_aa: CASSVGLGGLNTIYF
j_call: TRBJ2-3; v_call: TRBV28; cdr3_aa: CASSSPRTSGEGYSDTQYF
j_call: TRBJ2-7; v_call: TRBV23-1; cdr3_aa: CASSPRQGDNEQYF
j_call: TRBJ1-1; v_call: TRBV27; cdr3_aa: CASSRQGYTEAFF
j_call: TRBJ2-7; v_call: TRBV6-1; cdr3_aa: CASSGGFRINSYEQYF
j_call: TRBJ1-5; v_call: TRBV5-6; cdr3_aa: CASSLTRTGGNQPQHF
j_call: TRBJ2-1; v_call: TRBV7-9; cdr3_aa: CASSDRTSGNEQFF
j_call: TRBJ2-1; v_call: TRBV29-1; cdr3_aa: CSGSGGGSYNEQFF
j_call: TRBJ2-1; v_call: TRBV25-1; cdr3_aa: CASSETGGRYNEQFF
j_call: TRBJ1-1; v_call: TRBV30; cdr3_aa: CAWSFFTEAFF
j_call: TRBJ2-7; v_call: TRBV19; cdr3_aa: CASSGDRQETSYEQYF
j_call: TRBJ1-1; v_call: TRBV30; cdr3_aa: CAWNGGFSGTEAFF
j_call: TRBJ1-2; v_call: TRBV7-2; cdr3_aa: CASSDKGQTNYGYTF
j_call: TRBJ2-1; v_call: TRBV11-2; cdr3_aa: CASSSRKGVPEYNEQFF
j_call: TRBJ1-3; v_call: TRBV27; cdr3_aa: CASSPVSGNTIYF
j_call: TRBJ2-7; v_call: TRBV5-1; cdr3_aa: CASSPVGGRIEQYF
j_call: TRBJ2-5; v_call: TRBV27; cdr3_aa: CASSFLDRKETQYF
j_call: TRBJ2-6; v_call: TRBV28; cdr3_aa: CASSGQGGKLSGANVLTF
j_call: TRBJ2-1; v_call: TRBV7-3; cdr3_aa: CASSLVGRSSYNEQFF
j_call: TRBJ2-7; v_call: TRBV27; cdr3_aa: CASSSLRETGVDEQYF
j_call: .; v_call: TRBV27; cdr3_aa: CASSPRAGSYEQYF
j_call: TRBJ1-1; v_call: TRBV2; cdr3_aa: CASIKGTGEAFF
j_call: TRBJ1-2; v_call: TRBV7-9; cdr3_aa: CSSSLSGSGRQPIRYGYTF
j_call: TRBJ2-7; v_call: TRBV13; cdr3_aa: CASSLAAVSSYEQYF
j_call: TRBJ1-5; v_call: TRBV7-8; cdr3_aa: CASSSGQNLRGGLDQPQHF
j_call: TRBJ2-3; v_call: TRBV18; cdr3_aa: CASSPEAHTDTQYF
j_call: TRBJ2-5; v_call: TRBV6-5; cdr3_aa: CASRAGTSGQETQYF
j_call: TRBJ2-3; v_call: TRBV7-9; cdr3_aa: CASSLYNPWTDTQYF
j_call: TRBJ2-1; v_call: TRBV6-5; cdr3_aa: CASSSLAGRDNEQFF
j_call: TRBJ2-7; v_call: TRBV14; cdr3_aa: CASSGPRELDEQYF
j_call: TRBJ1-2; v_call: TRBV30; cdr3_aa: CAWMGAGYGYTF
j_call: TRBJ2-6; v_call: TRBV5-6; cdr3_aa: CASSGPYSGANVLTF
j_call: TRBJ1-5; v_call: TRBV30; cdr3_aa: CASSFGGYQPQHF
j_call: TRBJ2-7; v_call: TRBV10-3; cdr3_aa: CAISGEEREALEQYF
j_call: TRBJ1-3; v_call: TRBV4-3; cdr3_aa: CASSQDPGTGNTIYF
j_call: TRBJ1-2; v_call: TRBV29-1; cdr3_aa: CSVERAAYYGYTF
j_call: TRBJ1-4; v_call: TRBV11-2; cdr3_aa: CASSPDRGGEKLFF
j_call: TRBJ2-4; v_call: TRBV28; cdr3_aa: CASSRLAKNIQYF
j_call: TRBJ1-2; v_call: TRBV4-3; cdr3_aa: CASSSVEGYTF
j_call: TRBJ2-7; v_call: TRBV28; cdr3_aa: CASSPTWTARAGVREQYF
j_call: TRBJ2-1; v_call: TRBV28; cdr3_aa: CASSLTARLQYNEQFF
j_call: TRBJ1-5; v_call: TRBV28; cdr3_aa: CASSSRAGGEQPQHF
j_call: TRBJ2-3; v_call: TRBV5-4; cdr3_aa: CASSFSQVLDTQYF
j_call: TRBJ2-3; v_call: TRBV29-1; cdr3_aa: CSVDGSNTDTQYF
j_call: TRBJ2-1; v_call: TRBV27; cdr3_aa: CASSVRGFNEQFF
j_call: TRBJ2-1; v_call: TRBV6-4; cdr3_aa: CASSPRGARNEQFF